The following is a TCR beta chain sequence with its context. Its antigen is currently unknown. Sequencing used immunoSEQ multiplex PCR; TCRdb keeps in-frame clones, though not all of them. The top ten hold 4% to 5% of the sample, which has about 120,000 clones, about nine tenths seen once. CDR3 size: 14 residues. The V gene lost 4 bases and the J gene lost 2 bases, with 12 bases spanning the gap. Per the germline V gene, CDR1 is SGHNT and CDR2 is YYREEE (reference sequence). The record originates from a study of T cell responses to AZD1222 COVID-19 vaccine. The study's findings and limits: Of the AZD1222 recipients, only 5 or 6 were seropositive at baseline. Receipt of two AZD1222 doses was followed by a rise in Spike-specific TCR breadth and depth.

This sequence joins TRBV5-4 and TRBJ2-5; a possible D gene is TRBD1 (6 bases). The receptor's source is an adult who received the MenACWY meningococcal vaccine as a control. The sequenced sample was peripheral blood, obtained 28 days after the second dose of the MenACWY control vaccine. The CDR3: CASSVLGQQETQYF. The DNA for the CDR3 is TGTGCCAGCAGCGTCCTGGGACAACAAGAGACCCAGTACTTC.